Shown below are 21 T cell receptor beta chains from a single sample sequenced in a study of early T cells in non-severe SARS-CoV-2 infection. TCRdb re-called the 5' RACE reads through MiXCR, storing one row per CDR3 protein. Here the sample spans tens of thousands of distinct CDR3 sequences, about 9.3% being singletons. Sequencing was performed on whole blood. The receptor source for this set is an adult who was a healthcare worker with PCR-confirmed SARS-CoV-2 infection or an uninfected control (not recorded which).

This clonotype was seen only once. CDR3 coding DNA: TGTGCCAGCACCCTAGACAGGGGTTCTAATTCACCCCTCCACTTT. Its protein is CASTLDRGSNSPLHF. The chain recombines TRBV2 with TRBJ1-6; TRBD1 aligns across 8 bases. The V segment lost 7 bases and the J segment 6 bases; nucleotides outside the gene matches: 8. Looked up from germline, CDR1 is SNHLY and CDR2 is FYNNEI. The CDR3 runs to 15 residues.

V gene TRBV4-3 combines with J gene TRBJ2-7, with D unresolved. Germline V lookup: CDR1 LGHNA, CDR2 YSLEER. The CDR3 is 15 residues long. Trimming left V 0 bases short and J 2 bases short, with 11 bases between. The CDR3 loop is CASSQDFSGAYEQYF. In nucleotides, the CDR3 is TGCGCCAGCAGCCAAGATTTCAGTGGGGCCTACGAGCAGTACTTC.

This clonotype was seen a few times. This rearrangement joins TRBV6-1 to TRBJ2-1; 9 nucleotides agree with TRBD2. Trimming took 6 bases from V and 3 from J; bases not matched to a gene: 6. This CDR3 spans 15 amino acids. CDR1 and CDR2 from the germline V gene are MNHNS and SASEGT. The CDR3 loop reads CASSVGSGGYNEQFF. In DNA form, the CDR3 reads TGTGCCAGCAGCGTTGGTAGCGGGGGCTACAATGAGCAGTTCTTC.

Details on this clonotype: A much larger clone lies a single base off, so this may be a read error. V is TRBV6-4 and J is TRBJ2-2; 7 bases align to TRBD2. V shed 5 bases, J shed 4 bases, and the junction held 4 bases outside the gene matches. Per the germline V gene, CDR1 is MRHNA and CDR2 is SNTAGT. The CDR3 is made up of 14 amino acids. This CDR3 is CASSKRGGTGELFF. CDR3 nucleotide sequence: TGTGCCAGCAGTAAGCGGGGAGGCACCGGGGAGCTGTTTTTT.

This clonotype showed up many times. The chain is built from TRBV9 and TRBJ2-7; 7 positions match TRBD2. This CDR3 is built from 16 residues. The V and J ends lost 0 bases and 4 bases, in that order; junction bases with no gene match: 10. The germline CDR1 and CDR2 sequences are SGDLS and YYNGEE. The CDR3 region is CASSVVTREWIYEQYF. Written as DNA, the CDR3 is TGTGCCAGCAGCGTAGTAACGCGGGAGTGGATTTACGAGCAGTACTTC. The whole variable domain, filled in from reference TRBV9 and TRBJ2-7, reads DSGVTQTPKHLITATGQRVTLRCSPRSGDLSVYWYQQSLDQGLQFLIQYYNGEERAKGNILERFSAQQFPDLHSELNLSSLELGDSALYFCASSVVTREWIYEQYFGPGTRLTVT.

This clonotype was recorded at least ten times. This chain connects TRBV6-2 or TRBV6-3 to TRBJ2-5; D gene unclear. The CDR3 covers 11 residues. V was pared by 7 bases and J by 11 bases, with 14 bases between. Germline V gene lookup returns CDR1 MNHEY and CDR2 SVGEGT. CDR3 nucleotides: TGTGCCAGCACCGACTCCCGCCGGCAGTACTTC. It yields the protein CASTDSRRQYF.

This clonotype occurred a few times. The genes are TRBV28 and TRBJ2-2, with D possibly matching TRBD2 (5 bases). Trimming stripped 7 bases from V and 3 bases from J, with 12 bases between. Germline assignment: CDR1 MDHEN and CDR2 SYDVKM. The CDR3 has 14 amino acids. The CDR3 loop is CASTSRSHTGELFF. The CDR3 bases are TGTGCCAGCACTAGCAGGAGTCACACCGGGGAGCTGTTTTTT.

To note about this clonotype: A much larger clone is a single base away; this may be a read error. The chain is built from TRBV7-9 and TRBJ2-1, with TRBD2 as a possible D gene (6 bases). The CDR3 sequence is 14 residues long. In germline, CDR1 is SEHNR, CDR2 FQNEAQ (reference sequence). Here the CDR3 reads CVSSLAASNDEQFF. DNA of the CDR3: TGTGTCAGCAGCTTAGCGGCAAGCAATGATGAGCAGTTCTTC.

At least ten counts were recorded for this clonotype. The chain employs TRBV5-6 and TRBJ1-1; D unclear. Germline V gives CDR1 SGHDT, CDR2 YYEEEE. V lost 0 bases, J lost 1 base, and 7 bases lay in between. There are 14 residues in the CDR3. CDR3 residues: CASSLGLRNTEAFF. The CDR3 DNA follows: TGTGCCAGCAGCTTGGGACTGAGGAACACTGAAGCTTTCTTT.

This clonotype was found many times. The V call is TRBV3-1, the J call TRBJ2-2; D tentatively fits TRBD1 or TRBD2 (6 bases each). Trimming took off 0 bases at V and 4 bases at J, with 12 bases between the two ends. This CDR3 has 16 residues. Germline lookup yields CDR1 LGHDT and CDR2 YNNKEL (reference sequence). CDR3 sequence: CASSQEFRGGTGELFF. The CDR3 DNA sequence: TGTGCCAGCAGCCAAGAGTTCAGGGGAGGCACCGGGGAGCTGTTTTTT.

This clonotype was seen many times. J is TRBJ1-4 and V is TRBV4-1; D gene ambiguous. CDR1 MGHRA and CDR2 YSYEKL come from the germline V gene. Deletions cut 4 bases from V and 6 bases from J, with 12 bases between. The CDR3 is made up of 14 amino acids. CDR3 DNA: TGCGCCAGCAGCCCGGACTGGGCGGATGAAAAACTGTTTTTT. Translation gives CASSPDWADEKLFF.

The chain is built from TRBV6-2 or TRBV6-3 and TRBJ2-3, with D tentatively TRBD1 (7 bases). V lost 4 bases and J 1 base, leaving 9 bases between the germline ends. Germline lookup yields CDR1 MNHEY and CDR2 SVGEGT. CDR3 length: 14 amino acids. This CDR3 reads CASSWRGRTDTQYF. Here the CDR3 DNA reads TGTGCCAGCAGTTGGAGGGGGCGCACAGATACGCAGTATTTT.

The chain joins TRBV6-2 or TRBV6-3 to TRBJ2-5, with D tentatively TRBD2 (5 bases). The germline gives CDR1 MNHEY, CDR2 SVGEGT. Trimming took 8 bases from V and 6 from J, leaving 13 bases between them. This CDR3 spans 12 amino acids. CDR3 loop: CASRTGAKTQYF. In nucleotides, the CDR3 is TGTGCCAGCCGGACTGGAGCGAAGACCCAGTACTTC.

This rearrangement joins TRBV7-4 to TRBJ2-7; D gene uncertain. Germline V gene sequence: CDR1 SGHVT, CDR2 SQSDAQ. V was cut by 3 bases and J by 2 bases, with 5 bases left in between. This CDR3 has 12 residues. In nucleotides, the CDR3 is TGTGCCAGCAGCTTGTGTCCCTACGAGCAGTACTTC. Translation gives CASSLCPYEQYF.

This clonotype was counted between two and nine times. V usage is TRBV28 and J usage is TRBJ2-7, with D perhaps matching TRBD1 (6 bases). The V end lost 7 bases, the J end lost 3 bases, and 10 bases lay between the germline ends. The CDR3 contains 12 residues. The germline V gene has CDR1 MDHEN and CDR2 SYDVKM. The CDR3 DNA sequence: TGTGCCAGCACCGGACAGTTCTACGAGCAGTACTTC. It yields the protein CASTGQFYEQYF.

This chain connects TRBV11-2 to TRBJ2-5, with D possibly being TRBD1 (5 bases). V lost 1 base and J lost 5, with 8 bases in between. This CDR3 region has 13 residues. The germline V gene encodes CDR1 SGHAT and CDR2 FQNNGV. The CDR3: CASSLGQSETQYF. The DNA for the CDR3 is TGTGCCAGCAGCTTAGGACAGTCGGAGACCCAGTACTTC.

This clonotype was seen ten or more times. The chain links TRBV20-1 to TRBJ1-5; 7 nucleotides align to TRBD1. With 6 bases clipped from V and 7 bases from J, the junction kept 9 bases outside the gene matches. The germline V gene encodes CDR1 DFQATT and CDR2 SNEGSKA (reference sequence). This CDR3 contains 13 residues. CDR3 DNA sequence: TGCAGTGCAATAACAGGGGTATTGCAGCCCCAGCATTTT. Translating it yields CSAITGVLQPQHF.

This clonotype has only a few counts. This rearrangement joins TRBV19 to TRBJ2-7, with 7 bases identical to TRBD1. Germline CDR1 reads LNHDA; CDR2 reads SQIVND (reference sequence). CDR3 length: 15 residues. V lost 10 bases and J lost 5; bases outside the gene matches: 17. CDR3 in DNA: TGTGCCACCAAAATCGGCCTCGGACAGGCAGACGAGCAGTACTTC. This sequence encodes CATKIGLGQADEQYF.

There are many counts of this clonotype. The CDR3 bases are TGTGCCAGCAGCTTAGCTAGGACAGGGGGAAACATTCAGTACTTC. As protein: CASSLARTGGNIQYF. The chain combines TRBV7-8 with TRBJ2-4, with 10 positions matching TRBD1. From germline, CDR1 is SGHVS and CDR2 FQNEAQ. J gave up 6 bases and V 0 bases, and 2 bases lay outside the gene matches. The CDR3 has 15 amino acids.

This clonotype appeared many times. V is TRBV7-9 and J is TRBJ1-2; unclear D gene. Trimming stripped 5 bases from V and 0 bases from J, with 10 bases between. Germline V gene data show CDR1 as SEHNR and CDR2 as FQNEAQ (reference sequence). This CDR3 has 14 residues. The chain's CDR3 is CASSPSLSNYGYTF. CDR3 nucleotides: TGTGCCAGCAGCCCAAGTCTGTCTAACTATGGCTACACCTTC.

This clonotype was found a few times. This sequence joins TRBV10-3 and TRBJ1-1; D not certain. Trimming took 6 bases from V and 1 from J, leaving 12 bases between them. Germline assignment: CDR1 ENHRY and CDR2 SYGVKD. CDR3 length equals 14 residues. DNA for the CDR3: TGTGCCATCAGATCAACAGCTGGGAACACTGAAGCTTTCTTT. Translating gives CAIRSTAGNTEAFF.